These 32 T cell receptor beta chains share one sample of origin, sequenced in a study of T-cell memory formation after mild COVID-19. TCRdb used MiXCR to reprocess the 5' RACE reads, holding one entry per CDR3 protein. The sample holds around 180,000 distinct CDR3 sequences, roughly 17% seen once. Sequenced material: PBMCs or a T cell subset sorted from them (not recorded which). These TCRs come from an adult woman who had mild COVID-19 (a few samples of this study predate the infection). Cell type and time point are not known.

For the CDR3, the DNA is TGTGCCACCAGCAGAGGCGGACAGGCAACCTACGAGCAGTACTTC. Translated: CATSRGGQATYEQYF. V gene TRBV15 combines with J gene TRBJ2-7; 7 nucleotides line up with TRBD1. J lost 2 bases, V lost 1 base, and 5 bases had no gene match. CDR3 size: 15 residues. Germline V gene sequence: CDR1 LNHNV, CDR2 YYDKDF (reference sequence).

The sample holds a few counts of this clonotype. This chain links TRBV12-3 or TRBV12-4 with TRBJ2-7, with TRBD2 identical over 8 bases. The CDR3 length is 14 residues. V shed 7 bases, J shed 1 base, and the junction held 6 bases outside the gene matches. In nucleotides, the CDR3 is TGTGCCAGCACTCCGGGACTAGGGTCCTACGAGCAGTACTTC. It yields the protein CASTPGLGSYEQYF.

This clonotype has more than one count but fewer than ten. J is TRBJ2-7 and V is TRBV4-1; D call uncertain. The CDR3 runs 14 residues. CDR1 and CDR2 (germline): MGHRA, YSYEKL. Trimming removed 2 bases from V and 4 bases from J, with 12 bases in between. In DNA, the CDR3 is TGCGCCAGCAGCCAACTCGACGGGTTATACGAGCAGTACTTC. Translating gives CASSQLDGLYEQYF.

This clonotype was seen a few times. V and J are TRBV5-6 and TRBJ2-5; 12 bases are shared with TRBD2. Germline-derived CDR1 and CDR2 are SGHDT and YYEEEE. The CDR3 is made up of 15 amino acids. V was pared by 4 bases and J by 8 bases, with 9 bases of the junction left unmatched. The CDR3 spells CASSALAGGLGTQYF. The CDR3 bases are TGTGCCAGCAGCGCACTAGCGGGGGGCCTTGGAACCCAGTACTTC. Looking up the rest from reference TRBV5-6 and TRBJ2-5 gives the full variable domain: DAGVTQSPTHLIKTRGQQVTLRCSPKSGHDTVSWYQQALGQGPQFIFQYYEEEERQRGNFPDRFSGHQFPNYSSELNVNALLLGDSALYLCASSALAGGLGTQYFGPGTRLLVL.

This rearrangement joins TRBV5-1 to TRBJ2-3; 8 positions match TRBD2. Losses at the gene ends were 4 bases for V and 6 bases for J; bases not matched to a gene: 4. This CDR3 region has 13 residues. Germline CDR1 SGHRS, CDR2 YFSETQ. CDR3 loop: CASSPGGVDTQYF. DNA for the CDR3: TGCGCCAGCAGCCCGGGAGGGGTGGATACGCAGTATTTT. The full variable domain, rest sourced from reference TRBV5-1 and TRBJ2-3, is KAGVTQTPRYLIKTRGQQVTLSCSPISGHRSVSWYQQTPGQGLQFLFEYFSETQRNKGNFPGRFSGRQFSNSRSEMNVSTLELGDSALYLCASSPGGVDTQYFGPGTRLTVL.

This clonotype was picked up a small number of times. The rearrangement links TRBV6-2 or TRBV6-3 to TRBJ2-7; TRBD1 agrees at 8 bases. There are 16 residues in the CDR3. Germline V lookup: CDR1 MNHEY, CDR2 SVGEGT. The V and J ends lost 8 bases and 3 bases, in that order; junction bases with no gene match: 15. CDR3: CASAQGGQGGDYEQYF. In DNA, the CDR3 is TGTGCCAGCGCCCAGGGCGGACAGGGAGGAGACTACGAGCAGTACTTC.

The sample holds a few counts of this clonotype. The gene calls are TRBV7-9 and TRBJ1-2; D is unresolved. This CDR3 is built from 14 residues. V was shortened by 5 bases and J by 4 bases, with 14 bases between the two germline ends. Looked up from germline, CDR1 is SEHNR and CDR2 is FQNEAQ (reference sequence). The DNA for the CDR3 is TGTGCCAGCAGCCCGGGCCCTTCGGGCTATGGCTACACCTTC. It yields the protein CASSPGPSGYGYTF.

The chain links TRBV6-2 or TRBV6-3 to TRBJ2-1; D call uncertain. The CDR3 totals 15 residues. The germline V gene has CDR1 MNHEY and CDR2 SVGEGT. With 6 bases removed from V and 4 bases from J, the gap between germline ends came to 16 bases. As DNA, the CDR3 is TGTGCCAGCAGCTCGGATACCGCGATATACAATGAGCAGTTCTTC. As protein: CASSSDTAIYNEQFF.

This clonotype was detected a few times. For the CDR3, the DNA is TGCGCCAGCAGCCCTTATTCTAGCGGGGGAAGCCAAGAGACCCAGTACTTC. Residues: CASSPYSSGGSQETQYF. V usage is TRBV4-1 and J usage is TRBJ2-5, with 10 nucleotides matching TRBD2. The germline CDR1 and CDR2 sequences are MGHRA and YSYEKL. This CDR3 is built from 17 residues. With 4 bases clipped from V and 1 base from J, the junction kept 9 bases outside the gene matches.

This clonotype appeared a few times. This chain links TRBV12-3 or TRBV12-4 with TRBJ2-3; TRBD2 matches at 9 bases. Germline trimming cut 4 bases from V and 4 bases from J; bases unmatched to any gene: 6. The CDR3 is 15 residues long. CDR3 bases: TGTGCCAGCAGTTCCCCGGGACTAGCTTCAGATACGCAGTATTTT. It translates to CASSSPGLASDTQYF.

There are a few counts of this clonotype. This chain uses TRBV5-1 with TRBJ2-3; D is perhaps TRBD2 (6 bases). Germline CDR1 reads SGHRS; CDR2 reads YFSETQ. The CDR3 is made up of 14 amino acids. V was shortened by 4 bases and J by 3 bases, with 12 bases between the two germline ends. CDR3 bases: TGCGCCAGCAGCACGCCGGGAGCTACAGATACGCAGTATTTT. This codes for CASSTPGATDTQYF.

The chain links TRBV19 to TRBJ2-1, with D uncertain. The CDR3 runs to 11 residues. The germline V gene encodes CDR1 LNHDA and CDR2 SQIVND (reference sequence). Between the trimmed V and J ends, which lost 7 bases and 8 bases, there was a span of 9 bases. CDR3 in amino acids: CASTTRYEQFF. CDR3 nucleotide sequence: TGTGCCAGTACCACTCGTTATGAGCAGTTCTTC.

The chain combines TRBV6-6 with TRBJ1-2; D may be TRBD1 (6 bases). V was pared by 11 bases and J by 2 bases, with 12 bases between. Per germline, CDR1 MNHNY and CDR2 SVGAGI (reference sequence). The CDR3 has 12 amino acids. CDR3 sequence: CAGNDRNYGYTF. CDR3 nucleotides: TGTGCCGGTAATGACAGGAACTATGGCTACACCTTC.

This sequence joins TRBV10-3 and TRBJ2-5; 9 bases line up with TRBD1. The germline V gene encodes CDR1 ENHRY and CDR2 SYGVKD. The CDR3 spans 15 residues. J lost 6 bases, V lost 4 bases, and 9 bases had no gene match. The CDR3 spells CAISAVQGARKTQYF. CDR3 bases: TGTGCCATCAGTGCGGTACAGGGGGCCAGGAAGACCCAGTACTTC.

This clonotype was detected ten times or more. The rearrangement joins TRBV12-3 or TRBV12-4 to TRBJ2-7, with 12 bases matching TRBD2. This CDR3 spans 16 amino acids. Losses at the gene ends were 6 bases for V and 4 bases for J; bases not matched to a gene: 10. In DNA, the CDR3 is TGTGCCAGCAGCAAGGGACTAGCGGGCTCCGGGTACGAGCAGTACTTC. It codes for CASSKGLAGSGYEQYF.

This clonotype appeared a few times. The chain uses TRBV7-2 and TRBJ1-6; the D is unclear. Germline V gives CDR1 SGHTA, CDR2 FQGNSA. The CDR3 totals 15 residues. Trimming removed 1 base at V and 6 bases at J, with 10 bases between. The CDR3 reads CASSLGARSNSPLHF. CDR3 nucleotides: TGTGCCAGCAGCTTAGGGGCCAGAAGTAATTCACCCCTCCACTTT.

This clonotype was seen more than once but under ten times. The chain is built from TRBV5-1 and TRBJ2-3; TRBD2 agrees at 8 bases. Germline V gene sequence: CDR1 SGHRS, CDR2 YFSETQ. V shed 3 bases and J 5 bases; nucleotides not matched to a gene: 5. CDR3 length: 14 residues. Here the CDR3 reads CASSSERGIDTQYF. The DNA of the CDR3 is TGCGCCAGCAGCTCTGAGCGGGGGATAGATACGCAGTATTTT.

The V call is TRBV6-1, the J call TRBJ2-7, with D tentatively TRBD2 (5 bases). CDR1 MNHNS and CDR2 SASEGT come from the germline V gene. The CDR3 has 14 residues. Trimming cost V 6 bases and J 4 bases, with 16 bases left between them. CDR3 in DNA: TGTGCCAGCAGCTGGGAGACATACCTATACGAGCAGTACTTC. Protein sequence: CASSWETYLYEQYF.

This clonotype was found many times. CDR3 DNA: TGTGCCAGTAGGAAAGACCACTCTGGGGCCAACGTCCTGACTTTC. Translating it yields CASRKDHSGANVLTF. This sequence joins TRBV19 and TRBJ2-6, with D unclear. Germline V gene data show CDR1 as LNHDA and CDR2 as SQIVND (reference sequence). The V end was cut by 6 bases, the J end by 0 bases, with 9 bases between. This CDR3 is built from 15 residues.

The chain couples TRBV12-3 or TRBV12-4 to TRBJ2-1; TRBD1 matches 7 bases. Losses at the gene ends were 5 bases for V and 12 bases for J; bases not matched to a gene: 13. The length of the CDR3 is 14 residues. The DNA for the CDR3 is TGTGCCAGCAGTCTACAGGGGCGCCGGGAATTGCAGTTCTTC. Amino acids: CASSLQGRRELQFF.

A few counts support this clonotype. The CDR3 region is CASSTQVTGELFF. The DNA for the CDR3 is TGTGCCAGCAGCACACAGGTGACCGGGGAGCTGTTTTTT. The V call is TRBV7-7, the J call TRBJ2-2, with D possibly TRBD1 on 5 matching bases. With 5 bases removed from V and 5 bases from J, the gap between germline ends came to 9 bases. This CDR3 region has 13 residues. CDR1 is SSHAT and CDR2 is FNYEAQ in the germline V gene (reference sequence).

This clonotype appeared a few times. For the CDR3, the DNA is TGTGCCAGCAGCTCCCAGACAGGGGGTACGCAGTATTTT. Translation gives CASSSQTGGTQYF. V usage is TRBV7-2 and J usage is TRBJ2-3; 9 bases are shared with TRBD1. This CDR3 is 13 amino acids long. The germline V gene has CDR1 SGHTA and CDR2 FQGNSA. V gave up 4 bases and J gave up 8 bases; unmatched junction bases: 4.

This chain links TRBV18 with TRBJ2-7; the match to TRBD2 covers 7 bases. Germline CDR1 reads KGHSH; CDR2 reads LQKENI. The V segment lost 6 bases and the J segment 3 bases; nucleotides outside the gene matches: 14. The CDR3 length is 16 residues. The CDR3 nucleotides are TGTGCCAGCTCGGCCCGCTGGGGGGGAAAGGACTACGAGCAGTACTTC. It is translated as CASSARWGGKDYEQYF.

The CDR3 is CASSSPGQGFYEQYF. As DNA, the CDR3 is TGTGCCAGCAGTTCTCCGGGACAGGGGTTCTACGAGCAGTACTTC. V is TRBV28 and J is TRBJ2-7, with 10 bases aligning to TRBD1. CDR3 length: 15 residues. Germline V gene data show CDR1 as MDHEN and CDR2 as SYDVKM. Unmatched junction bases numbered 6, after V lost 4 bases and J lost 3 bases.

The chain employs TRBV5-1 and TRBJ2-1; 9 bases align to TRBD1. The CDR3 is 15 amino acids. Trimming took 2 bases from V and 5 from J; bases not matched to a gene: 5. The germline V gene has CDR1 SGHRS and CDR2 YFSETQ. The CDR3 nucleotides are TGCGCCAGCAGCTTAGGACAGGGGAGGCACAATGAGCAGTTCTTC. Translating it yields CASSLGQGRHNEQFF. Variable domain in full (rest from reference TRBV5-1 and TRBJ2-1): KAGVTQTPRYLIKTRGQQVTLSCSPISGHRSVSWYQQTPGQGLQFLFEYFSETQRNKGNFPGRFSGRQFSNSRSEMNVSTLELGDSALYLCASSLGQGRHNEQFFGPGTRLTVL.

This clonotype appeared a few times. The CDR3 reads CASSSTPGVQQYF. CDR3 DNA sequence: TGTGCCAGCAGTTCGACCCCGGGGGTACAGCAGTACTTC. This chain uses TRBV12-3 or TRBV12-4 with TRBJ2-7; possible D gene TRBD2, 6 bases. Trimming stripped 4 bases from V and 8 bases from J, with 15 bases between. The CDR3 has 13 residues.

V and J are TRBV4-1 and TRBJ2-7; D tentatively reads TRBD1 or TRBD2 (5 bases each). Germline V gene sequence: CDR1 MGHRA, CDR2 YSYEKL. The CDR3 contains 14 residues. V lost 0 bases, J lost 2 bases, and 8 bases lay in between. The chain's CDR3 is CASSQDREPYEQYF. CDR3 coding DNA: TGCGCCAGCAGCCAAGACAGGGAGCCCTACGAGCAGTACTTC.

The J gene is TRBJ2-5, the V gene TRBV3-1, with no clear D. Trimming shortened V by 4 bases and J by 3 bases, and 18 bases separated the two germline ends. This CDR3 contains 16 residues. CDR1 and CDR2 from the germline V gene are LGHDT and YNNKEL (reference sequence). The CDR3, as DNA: TGTGCCAGCAGCCTGCCCCGGCTAGGATTCAAAGAGACCCAGTACTTC. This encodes CASSLPRLGFKETQYF.

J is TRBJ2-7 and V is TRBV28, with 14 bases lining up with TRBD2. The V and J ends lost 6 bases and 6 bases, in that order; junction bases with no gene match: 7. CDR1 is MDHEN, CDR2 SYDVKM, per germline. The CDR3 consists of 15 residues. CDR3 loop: CASSPGTSGSPEQYF. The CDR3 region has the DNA TGTGCCAGCAGCCCGGGGACTAGCGGGAGTCCCGAGCAGTACTTC.

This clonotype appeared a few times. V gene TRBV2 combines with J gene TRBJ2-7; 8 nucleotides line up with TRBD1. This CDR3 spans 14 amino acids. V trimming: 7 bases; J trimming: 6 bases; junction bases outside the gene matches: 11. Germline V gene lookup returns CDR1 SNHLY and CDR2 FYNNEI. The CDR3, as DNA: TGTGCCAGCACGAGGACAGGGACCAATCGCGAGCAGTACTTC. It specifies CASTRTGTNREQYF.

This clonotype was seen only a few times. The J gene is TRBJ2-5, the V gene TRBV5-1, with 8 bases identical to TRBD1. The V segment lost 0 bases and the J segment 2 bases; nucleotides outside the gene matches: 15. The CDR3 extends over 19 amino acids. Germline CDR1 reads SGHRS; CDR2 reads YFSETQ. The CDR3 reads CASSLGRYGQGGLQETQYF. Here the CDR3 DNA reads TGCGCCAGCAGCTTGGGGAGATACGGACAGGGAGGACTACAAGAGACCCAGTACTTC. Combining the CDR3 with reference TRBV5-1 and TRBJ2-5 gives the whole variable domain KAGVTQTPRYLIKTRGQQVTLSCSPISGHRSVSWYQQTPGQGLQFLFEYFSETQRNKGNFPGRFSGRQFSNSRSEMNVSTLELGDSALYLCASSLGRYGQGGLQETQYFGPGTRLLVL.

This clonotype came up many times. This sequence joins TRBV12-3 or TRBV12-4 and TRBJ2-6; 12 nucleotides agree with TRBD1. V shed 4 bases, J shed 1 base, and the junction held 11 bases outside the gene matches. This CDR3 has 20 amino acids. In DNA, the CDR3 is TGTGCCAGCAGTTCGGGTACACCGGGACAGGGGGCTTCTGGGGCCAACGTCCTGACTTTC. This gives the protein CASSSGTPGQGASGANVLTF.